These 7 T cell receptor beta chains were all obtained from the same sample, sequenced in a study of blood T cell repertoires in COVID-19 (dated by TCRdb to the early 2020s). Preparation of the library involved the immunoSEQ multiplex PCR assay. In TCRdb, the immuneACCESS table is reduced to in-frame sequences with V and J assigned. These tables do not hold every clone; where another copy was compared, an unresolved V gene accounts for under half, and the others remain unexplained. This sample is represented by some 100,000 clones; around 90% of them were singletons. More than 5.5% of the sample belongs to the ten largest clones. Input material: peripheral blood. Receptors were obtained from a woman aged 60-75 years with acute or convalescent COVID-19.

V usage is TRBV27 and J usage is TRBJ1-5; D is ambiguous. V was pared by 2 bases and J by 3 bases, with 11 bases between. Germline V gene sequence: CDR1 MNHEY, CDR2 SMNVEV (reference sequence). CDR3 length: 15 amino acids. The CDR3 sequence: CASSLGGGVNQPQHF. The CDR3 bases are TGTGCCAGCAGTTTAGGCGGAGGAGTCAATCAGCCCCAGCATTTT.

The genes are TRBV9 and TRBJ1-3; D unresolved. The CDR3 is made up of 14 amino acids. The V gene's germline CDR1 is SGDLS and CDR2 YYNGEE. V was shortened by 3 bases and J by 3 bases, with 10 bases between the two germline ends. CDR3 DNA sequence: TGTGCCAGCAGCGCCGGAGGGCTTGGAAACACCATATATTTT. As protein: CASSAGGLGNTIYF.

CDR3 coding DNA: TGTGCCAGCAGGGCGCCCACCGAGCGGAACACCGGGGAGCTGTTTTTT. Translation gives CASRAPTERNTGELFF. V is TRBV3-1 (or the pseudogene TRBV3-2) and J is TRBJ2-2; unclear D gene. The CDR3 sequence is 16 residues long. V shed 6 bases and J shed 1 base, with 15 bases lying between them. Germline CDR1 and CDR2: LGHDT and YNNKEL (reference sequence).

This rearrangement joins TRBV5-5 to TRBJ1-4; the D gene is possibly TRBD1 (6 bases). Trimming stripped 0 bases from V and 1 base from J, with 10 bases between. Germline CDR1 is SGHKS and CDR2 is YYEKEE (reference sequence). The CDR3 extends over 16 amino acids. The CDR3: CASSLEGVGTNEKLFF. CDR3 coding DNA: TGTGCCAGCAGCTTGGAGGGGGTAGGAACTAATGAAAAACTGTTTTTT.

V and J are TRBV7-2 and TRBJ2-1, with unresolved D. V was trimmed by 2 bases and J by 9 bases, leaving 11 bases between them. The CDR3 loop spans 13 amino acids. Germline V CDR1 and CDR2: SGHTA, FQGNSA. The DNA of the CDR3 is TGTGCCAGCAGCTTACTTACCCGCAGTGAGCAGTTCTTC. Its protein is CASSLLTRSEQFF.

This clone has a handful of counts. The chain joins TRBV28 to TRBJ1-5; TRBD1 matches 10 bases. The V and J ends lost 3 bases and 0 bases, in that order; junction bases with no gene match: 2. The germline gives CDR1 MDHEN, CDR2 SYDVKM. CDR3 length equals 16 residues. CDR3 in DNA: TGTGCCAGCAGTTTTAGGGACAGGGGTAGCAATCAGCCCCAGCATTTT. Translating gives CASSFRDRGSNQPQHF.

This chain uses TRBV15 with TRBJ2-4; 7 bases align to TRBD1. CDR1 is LNHNV, CDR2 YYDKDF, per germline (reference sequence). Trimming cost V 0 bases and J 0 bases; bases outside gene matches: 5. The CDR3 sequence is 17 residues long. The CDR3 loop reads CATSRDPGQLAKNIQYF. As DNA, the CDR3 is TGTGCCACCAGCAGAGATCCGGGACAGTTAGCCAAAAACATTCAGTACTTC.